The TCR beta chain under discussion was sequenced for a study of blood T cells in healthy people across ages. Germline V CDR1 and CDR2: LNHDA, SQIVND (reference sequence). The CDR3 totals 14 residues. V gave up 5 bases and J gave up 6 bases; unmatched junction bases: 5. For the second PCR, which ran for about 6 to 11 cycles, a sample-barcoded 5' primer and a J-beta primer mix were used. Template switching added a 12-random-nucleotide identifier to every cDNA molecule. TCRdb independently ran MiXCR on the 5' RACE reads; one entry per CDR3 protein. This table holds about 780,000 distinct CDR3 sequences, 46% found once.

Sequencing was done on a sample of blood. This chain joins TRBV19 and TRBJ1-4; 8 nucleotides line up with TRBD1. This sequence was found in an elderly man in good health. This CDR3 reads CASSSRGRDEKLFF. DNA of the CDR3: TGTGCCAGTAGTTCCAGGGGGCGAGATGAAAAACTGTTTTTT. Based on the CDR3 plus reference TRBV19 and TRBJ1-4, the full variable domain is DGGITQSPKYLFRKEGQNVTLSCEQNLNHDAMYWYRQDPGQGLRLIYYSQIVNDFQKGDIAEGYSVSREKKESFPLTVTSAQKNPTAFYLCASSSRGRDEKLFFGSGTQLSVL.